A single sample gave rise to the 10 T cell receptor beta chains below, sequenced in a study of identical twins. TCRdb processed the 5' RACE reads anew with MiXCR; each CDR3 protein has one entry. The data hold about 490,000 distinct CDR3 sequences, with nearly 15% observed a single time. The data also belong to a second study, concerning yellow fever vaccine responses in identical twins.

Material for sequencing was CD4+ T cells sorted from blood. These receptors all come from a woman under 30 in good health.

The table lists this clonotype with a few counts. V and J are TRBV18 and TRBJ2-5; 8 bases agree with TRBD1. CDR3 size: 15 residues. The germline gives CDR1 KGHSH, CDR2 LQKENI. V lost 3 bases and J lost 2; bases outside the gene matches: 5. CDR3 residues: CASSPTGTGQETQYF. CDR3 coding DNA: TGTGCCAGCTCACCGACCGGGACAGGACAAGAGACCCAGTACTTC.

The chain is built from TRBV4-2 and TRBJ2-2; weak D call: TRBD2 (6 bases). Germline CDR1 is LGHNA and CDR2 is YNFKEQ. The V end lost 0 bases, the J end lost 4 bases, and 9 bases lay between the germline ends. CDR3 length equals 15 residues. The CDR3 reads CASSQEQEGTGELFF. For the CDR3, the DNA is TGTGCCAGCAGCCAAGAGCAGGAGGGCACCGGGGAGCTGTTTTTT.

The chain combines TRBV13 with TRBJ1-1, with unresolved D. CDR1 is PRHDT, CDR2 FYEKMQ, per germline (reference sequence). The length of the CDR3 is 14 residues. Trimming took 5 bases from V and 7 from J, leaving 17 bases between them. For the CDR3, the DNA is TGTGCCAGCAGCGGCCGAGTAGGGAGCATTGAAGCTTTCTTT. It codes for CASSGRVGSIEAFF.

This rearrangement joins TRBV5-1 to TRBJ2-3; perhaps TRBD2 as D (5 bases). The CDR3 covers 14 residues. Germline values: CDR1 SGHRS, CDR2 YFSETQ. V lost 0 bases and J 6 bases, leaving 11 bases between the germline ends. The CDR3 is CASSLDGIGDTQYF. CDR3 nucleotides: TGCGCCAGCAGCTTGGACGGGATCGGTGATACGCAGTATTTT.

The genes are TRBV29-1 and TRBJ2-1; 13 bases are shared with TRBD2. Germline trimming cut 7 bases from V and 7 bases from J; bases unmatched to any gene: 4. The CDR3 is made up of 13 amino acids. Germline loops: CDR1 SQVTM, CDR2 ANQGSEA. CDR3 nucleotides: TGCAGCGGAGGACTAGCGGGAGCTAATGAGCAGTTCTTC. Its protein product is CSGGLAGANEQFF.

The rearrangement joins TRBV7-9 to TRBJ2-2; D ambiguous. Germline CDR1 SEHNR, CDR2 FQNEAQ (reference sequence). This CDR3 contains 9 residues. V was cut by 11 bases and J by 4 bases, with 2 bases left in between. In nucleotides, the CDR3 is TGTGCCGGCACCGGGGAGCTGTTTTTT. This codes for CAGTGELFF.

This clonotype appeared a few times. The chain couples TRBV24-1 to TRBJ2-7, with a tentative D call TRBD1 (5 bases). Trimming pared 5 bases from V and 2 bases from J, leaving 9 bases between. Germline V gene sequence: CDR1 KGHDR, CDR2 SFDVKD. This CDR3 is built from 13 residues. CDR3 nucleotide sequence: TGTGCCACCAGTGGGCAGGGCACCTACGAGCAGTACTTC. Amino acids: CATSGQGTYEQYF.

The chain combines TRBV20-1 with TRBJ2-7; 8 nucleotides match TRBD2. The V gene end was trimmed by 5 bases and the J gene end by 2 bases; junction bases not matched to a gene: 5. The CDR3 is made up of 13 amino acids. CDR1 is DFQATT, CDR2 SNEGSKA, per germline (reference sequence). The CDR3 region is CSALAGAPYEQYV. In DNA form, the CDR3 reads TGCAGTGCTCTAGCGGGTGCCCCCTACGAGCAGTACGTC.

Only a few counts were recorded for this clonotype. The chain joins TRBV6-2 or TRBV6-3 to TRBJ1-1, with TRBD1 identical over 8 bases. J gave up 0 bases and V 8 bases, and 11 bases lay outside the gene matches. CDR1 is MNHEY and CDR2 is SVGEGT in the germline V gene. This CDR3 is built from 16 residues. The CDR3 protein is CASQNPGTGLNTEAFF. In DNA, the CDR3 is TGTGCCAGCCAAAACCCTGGGACAGGTCTGAACACTGAAGCTTTCTTT.

The rearrangement uses TRBV27 and TRBJ2-7; no definite D call. CDR3 length: 11 residues. V was pared by 8 bases and J by 3 bases, with 8 bases between. Per the germline V gene, CDR1 is MNHEY and CDR2 is SMNVEV (reference sequence). The CDR3 loop reads CASSGFYEQYV. The CDR3 bases are TGTGCCAGCTCTGGATTCTACGAGCAGTACGTC.